This passage covers 20 T cell receptor beta chains from one sample sequenced in a study of beta chain features in type 1 diabetes. Study observations and caveats: Type 1 diabetes patients showed a moderate but significant shortening of TCRB CDR3s in all four CD4+ subsets.

Which antigens these TCRs recognize remains unknown. Expressed TCRB transcripts were sequenced because the isolated RNA had all been reverse transcribed beforehand. Libraries were prepared by immunoSEQ multiplex PCR; TCRdb keeps only in-frame clonotypes and omits some of them. The repertoire holds approximately 250,000 clones, with roughly 24% as singletons. The sequenced sample was naive CD4+ T cells from blood. Every receptor here comes from a woman in her twenties or thirties with type 1 diabetes.

V is TRBV6-6 and J is TRBJ2-4; TRBD1 might be the D (5 bases). The length of the CDR3 is 15 residues. Trimming took 4 bases from V and 0 from J, leaving 10 bases between them. Germline V gene lookup returns CDR1 MNHNY and CDR2 SVGAGI (reference sequence). The CDR3 is CASSSQGVAKNIQYF. The CDR3 DNA is TGTGCCAGCAGTTCTCAGGGCGTAGCCAAAAACATTCAGTACTTC.

This clone occurred a few times. The rearrangement uses TRBV28 and TRBJ2-3, with D maybe TRBD1 (6 bases). V shed 5 bases and J shed 4 bases, with 16 bases lying between them. The CDR3 sequence is 15 residues long. Germline V gene lookup returns CDR1 MDHEN and CDR2 SYDVKM. CDR3: CASSPNTGFADTQYF. The CDR3 DNA reads TGTGCCAGCAGTCCTAACACAGGGTTCGCAGATACGCAGTATTTT. The full variable domain, its missing parts supplied by reference TRBV28 and TRBJ2-3, is DVKVTQSSRYLVKRTGEKVFLECVQDMDHENMFWYRQDPGLGLRLIYFSYDVKMKEKGDIPEGYSVSREKKERFSLILESASTNQTSMYLCASSPNTGFADTQYFGPGTRLTVL.

This clone was recorded a few times. The chain employs TRBV5-1 and TRBJ2-5, with 8 bases that match TRBD1. V shed 4 bases and J 5 bases; nucleotides not matched to a gene: 10. CDR3 size: 15 residues. Germline V lookup: CDR1 SGHRS, CDR2 YFSETQ. The CDR3 region has the DNA TGCGCCAGCAGCACAGGGACAGGTAGACAGGAGACCCAGTACTTC. Translating it yields CASSTGTGRQETQYF.

This chain uses TRBV5-4 with TRBJ2-2, with 10 bases identical to TRBD2. The CDR3 covers 16 residues. CDR1 and CDR2 from the germline V gene are SGHNT and YYREEE (reference sequence). The junction had 7 bases not matched to a gene; V was cut back by 3 bases and J by 5 bases. Written as DNA, the CDR3 is TGTGCCAGCAGCTCTAGCGGGAGTGTTATGACCGGGGAGCTGTTTTTT. Encoded protein: CASSSSGSVMTGELFF.

This clone was seen a handful of times. The chain carries TRBV4-1 and TRBJ1-5, with D unclear. The V end was cut by 5 bases, the J end by 7 bases, with 15 bases between. The CDR3 is 14 amino acids. From germline, CDR1 is MGHRA and CDR2 YSYEKL. As DNA, the CDR3 is TGCGCCAGCAGCTTAGAGGGTACGGGGCAGCCCCAGCATTTT. This translates into CASSLEGTGQPQHF.

The V call is TRBV19, the J call TRBJ1-1, with 8 positions matching TRBD1. The CDR3 runs to 16 residues. Germline CDR1 and CDR2: LNHDA and SQIVND (reference sequence). V shed 7 bases, J shed 6 bases, and the junction held 16 bases outside the gene matches. CDR3 DNA sequence: TGTGCCAGTACTCCTTATCCGGGACAGGTTATTTCTGAAGCTTTCTTT. Translated: CASTPYPGQVISEAFF.

The chain joins TRBV6-5 to TRBJ2-7; 7 bases align to TRBD1. The CDR3 extends over 16 amino acids. V was clipped by 4 bases and J by 0 bases; unmatched bases: 9. Germline V CDR1 and CDR2: MNHEY, SVGAGI. The CDR3 here is CASSFLYGQDSYEQYF. CDR3 nucleotide sequence: TGTGCCAGCAGTTTCTTGTATGGACAGGACTCCTACGAGCAGTACTTC.

The genes are TRBV5-1 and TRBJ2-1; tentative D call: TRBD2 (5 bases). Per the germline V gene, CDR1 is SGHRS and CDR2 is YFSETQ. The CDR3 has 13 amino acids. The germline V and J ends were trimmed by 4 bases and 4 bases, with 9 bases remaining between them. CDR3 sequence reads: CASSLGVYNEQFF. The CDR3 bases are TGCGCCAGCAGCCTGGGAGTATACAATGAGCAGTTCTTC.

The gene calls are TRBV30 and TRBJ1-2; 9 bases are shared with TRBD1. This CDR3 has 14 amino acids. Looked up from germline, CDR1 is GTSNPN and CDR2 is SVGIG (reference sequence). J gave up 8 bases and V 3 bases, and 10 bases lay outside the gene matches. The CDR3 loop is CAWRKPGQGRGYTF. The CDR3 DNA reads TGTGCCTGGAGGAAACCGGGACAGGGAAGGGGCTACACCTTC.

The rearrangement joins TRBV9 to TRBJ1-5; 7 bases line up with TRBD1. The CDR3 covers 15 residues. J was trimmed by 5 bases and V by 4 bases; bases with no gene match: 9. Germline CDR1 is SGDLS and CDR2 is YYNGEE. CDR3 nucleotides: TGTGCCAGCAGCCCTTATGGACAGGACGATCAGCCCCAGCATTTT. Amino acid sequence: CASSPYGQDDQPQHF.

The CDR3 here is CAWSVSVQLTQYF. CDR3 coding DNA: TGTGCCTGGAGTGTGTCGGTACAGTTAACGCAGTACTTC. This chain joins TRBV30 and TRBJ2-7; D remains unclear. V lost 0 bases to trimming and J lost 9 bases, with 15 bases between them. CDR1 and CDR2 (germline): GTSNPN, SVGIG (reference sequence). The CDR3 covers 13 residues.

The genes are TRBV5-1 and TRBJ2-7, with TRBD2 matching 14 bases. V was pared by 4 bases and J by 7 bases, with 7 bases of the junction left unmatched. There are 15 residues in the CDR3. CDR1 is SGHRS, CDR2 YFSETQ, per germline. CDR3 amino acids: CASSPGLAGVGEQYF. For the CDR3, the DNA is TGCGCCAGCAGCCCGGGACTAGCGGGAGTTGGAGAGCAGTACTTC.

The chain recombines TRBV7-9 with TRBJ2-3, with TRBD2 matching over 12 bases. Germline CDR1 is SEHNR and CDR2 is FQNEAQ (reference sequence). V lost 0 bases and J lost 2; bases outside the gene matches: 6. The CDR3 extends over 18 amino acids. The DNA of the CDR3 is TGTGCCAGCAGCTTAGCGCTGGCTAGCGGGAGGGTCACAGATACGCAGTATTTT. This sequence encodes CASSLALASGRVTDTQYF.

V usage is TRBV7-3 and J usage is TRBJ2-2; D is possibly TRBD1 (6 bases). V shed 5 bases and J shed 3 bases, with 13 bases lying between them. CDR3 length: 15 amino acids. The germline CDR1 and CDR2 sequences are SGHTA and FQGTGA. Here the CDR3 DNA reads TGTGCCAGCAGCACCACAGGGACGGACACCGGGGAGCTGTTTTTT. It specifies CASSTTGTDTGELFF.

The chain couples TRBV9 to TRBJ2-1, with TRBD2 matching 14 bases. Germline V lookup: CDR1 SGDLS, CDR2 YYNGEE. The CDR3 sequence is 17 residues long. Trimming cost V 0 bases and J 8 bases; bases outside gene matches: 7. CDR3 nucleotides: TGTGCCAGCAGCGTAGTGACTAGCGGGAGGGCCGGGGATGAGCAGTTCTTC. Amino acid sequence: CASSVVTSGRAGDEQFF. Full variable domain (missing parts from reference TRBV9 and TRBJ2-1): DSGVTQTPKHLITATGQRVTLRCSPRSGDLSVYWYQQSLDQGLQFLIQYYNGEERAKGNILERFSAQQFPDLHSELNLSSLELGDSALYFCASSVVTSGRAGDEQFFGPGTRLTVL.

On this clone: This specimen includes other DNA sequences encoding the same CDR3. This chain joins TRBV30 and TRBJ2-1; 13 nucleotides match TRBD2. The CDR3 is 14 amino acids. J lost 5 bases, V lost 4 bases, and 2 bases had no gene match. CDR1 is GTSNPN and CDR2 is SVGIG in the germline V gene (reference sequence). For the CDR3, the DNA is TGTGCCTGGAATGGACTAGCGGGGGACAATGAGCAGTTCTTC. Its protein product is CAWNGLAGDNEQFF.

The CDR3 loop is CASRVTSGSETQYF. The CDR3 nucleotides are TGTGCCAGCAGAGTAACTAGCGGGAGTGAGACCCAGTACTTC. The J gene is TRBJ2-5, the V gene TRBV2; 11 bases match TRBD2. With 6 bases clipped from V and 5 bases from J, the junction kept 5 bases outside the gene matches. Germline assignment: CDR1 SNHLY and CDR2 FYNNEI. CDR3 size: 14 residues.

The chain combines TRBV28 with TRBJ2-1; 15 positions agree with TRBD2. CDR3 length: 18 residues. Germline-derived CDR1 and CDR2 are MDHEN and SYDVKM. J was trimmed by 10 bases and V by 1 base; bases with no gene match: 11. The CDR3 DNA sequence: TGTGCCAGCAGTTTATATGTTGGCCGGGGACTAGCGGGAGGCGAGCAGTTCTTC. Protein sequence: CASSLYVGRGLAGGEQFF.

The genes are TRBV5-6 and TRBJ2-7, with 10 bases that match TRBD1. Germline loops: CDR1 SGHDT, CDR2 YYEEEE. V lost 2 bases and J lost 3; bases outside the gene matches: 2. CDR3 length equals 14 residues. The CDR3 DNA reads as TGTGCCAGCAGCTTTCGGGACAGGGGCTACGAGCAGTACTTC. Translating it yields CASSFRDRGYEQYF.

The chain combines TRBV5-1 with TRBJ2-7, with TRBD1 identical over 9 bases. The CDR3 length is 14 residues. The V gene's germline CDR1 is SGHRS and CDR2 YFSETQ. V lost 4 bases to trimming and J lost 4 bases; unmatched junction nucleotides: 6. This chain's CDR3 is CASSAGQGWYEQYF. In DNA, the CDR3 is TGCGCCAGCAGCGCCGGACAGGGGTGGTACGAGCAGTACTTC.